The clone carrying this T cell receptor beta chain was seen a few times. The antigen is unknown. The sample is drawn from a study of OX40 agonist ivuxolimab in advanced cancers. Whole-study results and caveats: The study found that CD8+ T cells averaged more expanded clones than CD4+. Among expanded peripheral T cells, antigen specificity went undetermined.

The table came from immunoSEQ multiplex PCR; TCRdb's copy has only in-frame clones and leaves some out. Here the sample spans approximately 46,000 clones, approximately 80% being singletons. V shed 3 bases and J 8 bases; nucleotides not matched to a gene: 1. The length of the CDR3 is 13 residues. Germline V gene data show CDR1 as SNHLY and CDR2 as FYNNEI. The V and J genes are TRBV2 and TRBJ1-6, with TRBD1 matching 7 bases. The material was CD4+ or CD8+ T cells sorted from blood, obtained in a trial of the OX40 agonist ivuxolimab. The sequence came from an adult with an advanced solid tumor such as melanoma, head and neck, liver or kidney cancer. The chain's CDR3 is CASSDDRDSPLHF. The CDR3, as DNA: TGTGCCAGCAGTGATGACAGGGATTCACCCCTCCACTTT.